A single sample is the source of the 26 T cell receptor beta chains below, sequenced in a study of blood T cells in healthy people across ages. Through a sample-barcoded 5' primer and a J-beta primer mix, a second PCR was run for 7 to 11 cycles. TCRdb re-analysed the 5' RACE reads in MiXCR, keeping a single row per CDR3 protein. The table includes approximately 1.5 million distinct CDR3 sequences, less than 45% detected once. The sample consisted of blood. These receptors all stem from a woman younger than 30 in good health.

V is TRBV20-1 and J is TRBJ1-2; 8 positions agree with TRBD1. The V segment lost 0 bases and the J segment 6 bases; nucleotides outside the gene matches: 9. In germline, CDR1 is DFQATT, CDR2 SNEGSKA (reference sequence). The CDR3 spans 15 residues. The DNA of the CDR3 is TGCAGTGCTAGAGACGCTGTGACAGGGGACGATGGCTACACCTTC. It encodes CSARDAVTGDDGYTF.

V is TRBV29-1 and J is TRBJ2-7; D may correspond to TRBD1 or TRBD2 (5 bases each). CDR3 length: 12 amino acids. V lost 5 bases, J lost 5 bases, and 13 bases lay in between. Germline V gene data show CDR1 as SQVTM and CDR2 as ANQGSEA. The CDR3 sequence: CSVLRRGDEQYF. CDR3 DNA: TGCAGCGTTCTTCGACGGGGCGACGAGCAGTACTTC.

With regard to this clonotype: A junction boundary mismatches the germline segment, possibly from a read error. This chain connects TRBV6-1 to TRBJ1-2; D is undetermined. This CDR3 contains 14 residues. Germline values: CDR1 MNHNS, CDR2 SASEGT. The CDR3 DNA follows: TGTGCCAGCAGTGAGGAGCAGGCTAACTCTGGCTACACCTTC. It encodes CASSEEQANSGYTF.

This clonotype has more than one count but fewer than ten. CDR3 sequence: CASSSFRGRRRTDTQYF. The CDR3 region has the DNA TGTGCCAGCAGCTCGTTCAGGGGGCGCCGGAGGACAGATACGCAGTATTTT. This chain joins TRBV13 and TRBJ2-3; 8 nucleotides line up with TRBD1. The CDR3 loop spans 17 amino acids. Germline values: CDR1 PRHDT, CDR2 FYEKMQ (reference sequence). The J segment lost 3 bases and the V segment lost 4 bases, leaving 12 bases of the junction unmatched.

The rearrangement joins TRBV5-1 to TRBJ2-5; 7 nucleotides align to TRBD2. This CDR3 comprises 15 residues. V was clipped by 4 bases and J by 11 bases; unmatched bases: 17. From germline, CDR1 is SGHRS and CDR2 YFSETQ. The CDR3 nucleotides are TGCGCCAGCAGCACCTCGGGAGGACCCAGCAATGAGCAGTACTTC. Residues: CASSTSGGPSNEQYF.

Here the CDR3 reads CASSVGSSSHGYTF. CDR3 nucleotide sequence: TGTGCCAGCAGCGTAGGGTCATCGAGCCATGGCTACACCTTC. The chain couples TRBV9 to TRBJ1-2; D gene ambiguous. Germline V lookup: CDR1 SGDLS, CDR2 YYNGEE. The CDR3 is made up of 14 amino acids. Trimming left V 0 bases short and J 6 bases short, with 12 bases between.

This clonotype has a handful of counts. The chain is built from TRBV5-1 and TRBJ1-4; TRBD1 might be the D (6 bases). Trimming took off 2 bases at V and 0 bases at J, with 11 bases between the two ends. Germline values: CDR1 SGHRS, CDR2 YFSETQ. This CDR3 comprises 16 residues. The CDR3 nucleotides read TGCGCCAGCAGCTTCGGACAGACGGCAACTAATGAAAAACTGTTTTTT. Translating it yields CASSFGQTATNEKLFF. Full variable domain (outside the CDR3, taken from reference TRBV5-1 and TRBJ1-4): KAGVTQTPRYLIKTRGQQVTLSCSPISGHRSVSWYQQTPGQGLQFLFEYFSETQRNKGNFPGRFSGRQFSNSRSEMNVSTLELGDSALYLCASSFGQTATNEKLFFGSGTQLSVL.

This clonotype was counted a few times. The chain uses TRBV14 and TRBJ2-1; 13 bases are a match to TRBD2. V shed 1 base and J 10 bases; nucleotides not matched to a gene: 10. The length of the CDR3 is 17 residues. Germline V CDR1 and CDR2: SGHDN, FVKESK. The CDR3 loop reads CASSQGTSGSQREEQFF. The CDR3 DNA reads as TGTGCCAGCAGCCAAGGGACTAGCGGGAGCCAGCGAGAAGAGCAGTTCTTC.

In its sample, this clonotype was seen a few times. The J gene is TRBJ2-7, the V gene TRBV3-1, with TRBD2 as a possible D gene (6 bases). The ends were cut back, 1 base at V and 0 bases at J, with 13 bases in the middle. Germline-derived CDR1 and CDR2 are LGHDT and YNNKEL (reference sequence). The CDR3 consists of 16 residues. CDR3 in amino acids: CASSQAGSGLSYEQYF. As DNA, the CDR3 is TGTGCCAGCAGCCAAGCCGGCTCGGGACTCTCCTACGAGCAGTACTTC.

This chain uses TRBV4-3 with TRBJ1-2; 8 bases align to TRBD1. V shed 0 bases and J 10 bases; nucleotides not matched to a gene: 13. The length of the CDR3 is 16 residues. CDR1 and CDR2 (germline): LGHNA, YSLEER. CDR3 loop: CASSQDLSQGADDYTF. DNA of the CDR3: TGCGCCAGCAGCCAAGATTTGTCTCAGGGGGCAGATGACTACACCTTC.

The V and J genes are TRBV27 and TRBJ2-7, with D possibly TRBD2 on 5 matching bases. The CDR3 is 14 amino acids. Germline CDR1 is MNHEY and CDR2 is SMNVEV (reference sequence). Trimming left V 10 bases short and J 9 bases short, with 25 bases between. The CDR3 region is CAIGVGSAYNGQYF. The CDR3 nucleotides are TGTGCCATCGGGGTGGGGAGTGCGTACAATGGGCAGTACTTC.

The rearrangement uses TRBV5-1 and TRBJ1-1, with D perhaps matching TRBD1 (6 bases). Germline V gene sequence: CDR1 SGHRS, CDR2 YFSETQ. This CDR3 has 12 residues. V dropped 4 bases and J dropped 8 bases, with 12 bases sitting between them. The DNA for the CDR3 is TGCGCCAGCAGCCCTGAGACAGGAGAAGCTTTCTTT. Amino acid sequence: CASSPETGEAFF.

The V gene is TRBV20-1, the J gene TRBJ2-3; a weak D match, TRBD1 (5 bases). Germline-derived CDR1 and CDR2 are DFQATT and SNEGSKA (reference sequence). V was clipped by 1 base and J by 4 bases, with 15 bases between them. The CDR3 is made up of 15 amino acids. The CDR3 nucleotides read TGCAGTGCTAGAGTGGGTCAGGGTCTGGCAGATACGCAGTATTTT. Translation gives CSARVGQGLADTQYF.

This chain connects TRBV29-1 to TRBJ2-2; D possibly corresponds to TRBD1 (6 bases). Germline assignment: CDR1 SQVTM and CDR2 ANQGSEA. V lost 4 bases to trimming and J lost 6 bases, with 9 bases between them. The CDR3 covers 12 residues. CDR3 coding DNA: TGCAGCGTTGCCACAGGGTCCGGGGAGCTGTTTTTT. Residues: CSVATGSGELFF.

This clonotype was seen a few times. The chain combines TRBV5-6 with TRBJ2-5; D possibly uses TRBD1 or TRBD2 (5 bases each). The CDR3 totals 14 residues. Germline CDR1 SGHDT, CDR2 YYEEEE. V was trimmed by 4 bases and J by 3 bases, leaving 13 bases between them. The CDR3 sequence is CASSASWGKETQYF. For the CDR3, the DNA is TGTGCCAGCAGCGCCTCGTGGGGGAAAGAGACCCAGTACTTC.

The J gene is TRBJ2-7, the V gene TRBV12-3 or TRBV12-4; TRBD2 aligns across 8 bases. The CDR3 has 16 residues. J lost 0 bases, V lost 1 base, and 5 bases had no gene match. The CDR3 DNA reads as TGTGCCAGCAGTTTAGGGACTAGCAGGGTCTCCTACGAGCAGTACTTC. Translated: CASSLGTSRVSYEQYF.

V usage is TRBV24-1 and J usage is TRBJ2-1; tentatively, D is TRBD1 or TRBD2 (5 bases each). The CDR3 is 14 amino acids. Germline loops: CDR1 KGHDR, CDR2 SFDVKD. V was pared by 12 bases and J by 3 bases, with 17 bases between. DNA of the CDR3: TGTGCCGCCGGTCGTGTGGGGGACTACAATGAGCAGTTCTTC. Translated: CAAGRVGDYNEQFF.

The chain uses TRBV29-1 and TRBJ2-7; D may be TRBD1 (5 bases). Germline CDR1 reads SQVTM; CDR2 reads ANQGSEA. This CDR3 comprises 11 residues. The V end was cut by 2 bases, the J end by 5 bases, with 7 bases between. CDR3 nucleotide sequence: TGCAGCGTTGAAAGGGGCCACGAGCAGTACTTC. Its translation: CSVERGHEQYF.

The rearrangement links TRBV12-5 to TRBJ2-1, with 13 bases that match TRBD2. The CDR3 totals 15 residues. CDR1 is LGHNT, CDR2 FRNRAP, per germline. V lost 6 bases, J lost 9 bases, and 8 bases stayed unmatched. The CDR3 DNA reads TGTGCTAGTGGACTAACTAGCGGGAGGGCCGGTGAGCAGTTCTTC. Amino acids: CASGLTSGRAGEQFF.

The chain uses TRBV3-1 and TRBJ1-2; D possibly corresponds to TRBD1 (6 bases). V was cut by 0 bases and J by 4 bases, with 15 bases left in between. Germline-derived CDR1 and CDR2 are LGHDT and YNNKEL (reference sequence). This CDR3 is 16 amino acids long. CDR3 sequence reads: CASSQERVPGAYGYTF. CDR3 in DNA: TGTGCCAGCAGCCAAGAACGTGTACCAGGGGCCTATGGCTACACCTTC.

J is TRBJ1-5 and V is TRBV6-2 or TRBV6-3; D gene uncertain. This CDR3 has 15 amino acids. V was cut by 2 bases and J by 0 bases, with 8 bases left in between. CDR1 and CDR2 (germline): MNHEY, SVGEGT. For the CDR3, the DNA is TGTGCCAGCAGTTACCCAGCCCATAGCAATCAGCCCCAGCATTTT. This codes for CASSYPAHSNQPQHF.

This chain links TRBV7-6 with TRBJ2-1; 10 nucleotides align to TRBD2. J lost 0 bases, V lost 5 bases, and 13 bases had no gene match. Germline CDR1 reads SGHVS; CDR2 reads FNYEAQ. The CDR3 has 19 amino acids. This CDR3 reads CASSPLAGEPLLSYNEQFF. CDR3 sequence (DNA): TGTGCCAGCAGCCCTCTAGCGGGAGAACCTCTACTCTCCTACAATGAGCAGTTCTTC.

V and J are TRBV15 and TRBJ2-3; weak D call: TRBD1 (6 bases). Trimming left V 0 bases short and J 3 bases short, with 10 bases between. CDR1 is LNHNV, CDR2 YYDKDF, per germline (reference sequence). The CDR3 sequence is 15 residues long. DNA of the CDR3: TGTGCCACCAGCAGAGATCCAGGGGTAACAGATACGCAGTATTTT. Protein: CATSRDPGVTDTQYF.

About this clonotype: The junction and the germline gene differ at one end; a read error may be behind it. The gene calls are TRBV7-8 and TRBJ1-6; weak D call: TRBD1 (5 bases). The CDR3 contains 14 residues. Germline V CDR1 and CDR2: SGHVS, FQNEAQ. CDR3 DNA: TGTGCCAGCAGCTTTGGGGGTTTTAATTCACCCCCCCACTTT. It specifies CASSFGGFNSPPHF.

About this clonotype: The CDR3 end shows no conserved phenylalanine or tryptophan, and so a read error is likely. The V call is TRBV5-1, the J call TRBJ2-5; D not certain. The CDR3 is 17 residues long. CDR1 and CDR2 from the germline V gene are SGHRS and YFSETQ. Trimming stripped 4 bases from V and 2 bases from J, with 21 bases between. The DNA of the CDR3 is TGCGCCAGCAGCCCGTCGCGGCATGGGTTTGGTCAAGAGACCCAGTACTTA. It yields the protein CASSPSRHGFGQETQYL.

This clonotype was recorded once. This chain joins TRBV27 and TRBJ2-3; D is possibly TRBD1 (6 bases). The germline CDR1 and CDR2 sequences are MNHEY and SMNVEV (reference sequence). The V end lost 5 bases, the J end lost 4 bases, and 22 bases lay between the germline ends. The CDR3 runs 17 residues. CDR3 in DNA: TGTGCCAGCAGTACCCTATTACAGGGCGAGAGGGCAGATACGCAGTATTTT. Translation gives CASSTLLQGERADTQYF.